This TCR beta chain was captured in a study of shared clonotypes between healthy human individuals. Study-level findings and limits: Compared with clonotypes that all four donors shared, non-shared clonotypes had lower generation probabilities. As a rule, naive subsets had a larger estimated richness than memory subsets.

To note about this clone: As yet, its antigen is unknown.

The CDR3 runs to 16 residues. Trimming took 0 bases from V and 2 from J, leaving 13 bases between them. Germline CDR1 is SGHNT and CDR2 is YYREEE (reference sequence). Only in-frame clones appear in the TCRdb table, and some are missing; sequencing was by immunoSEQ multiplex PCR. The sample yields a few million clones, roughly 92% seen once. Splitting of CD4+ cells produced CD45RA+ naive and CD45RA-negative memory subsets. The chain combines TRBV5-4 with TRBJ2-3, with D perhaps matching TRBD1 (5 bases). Sequencing was done on a sample of naive CD4+ T cells sorted from blood. Sample subset: CD45RA+ positively selected. This receptor was obtained from a man between 18 and 29 years old in good health. The CDR3 nucleotides are TGTGCCAGCAGCTTGGGCAGGGCCCGGAACACAGATACGCAGTATTTT. It specifies CASSLGRARNTDTQYF.